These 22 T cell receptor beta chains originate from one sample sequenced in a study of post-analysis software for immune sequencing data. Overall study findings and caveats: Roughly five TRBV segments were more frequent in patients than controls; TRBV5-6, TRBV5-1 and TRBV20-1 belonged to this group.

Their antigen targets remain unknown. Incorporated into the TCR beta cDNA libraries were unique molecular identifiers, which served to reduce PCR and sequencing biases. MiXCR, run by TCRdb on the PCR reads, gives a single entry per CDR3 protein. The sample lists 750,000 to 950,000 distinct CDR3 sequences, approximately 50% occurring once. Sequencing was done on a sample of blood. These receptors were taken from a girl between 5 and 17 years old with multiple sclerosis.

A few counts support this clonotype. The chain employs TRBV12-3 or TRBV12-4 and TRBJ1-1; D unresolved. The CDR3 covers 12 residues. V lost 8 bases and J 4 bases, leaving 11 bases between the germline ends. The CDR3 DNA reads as TGTGCCAGCGGCGCTCCGGGCACTGAAGCTTTCTTT. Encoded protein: CASGAPGTEAFF.

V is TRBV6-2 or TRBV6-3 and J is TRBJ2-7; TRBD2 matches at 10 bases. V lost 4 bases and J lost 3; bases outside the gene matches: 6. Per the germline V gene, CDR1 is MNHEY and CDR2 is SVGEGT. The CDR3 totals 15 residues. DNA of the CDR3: TGTGCCAGCAGTTCCCTAGCGGGAGTGGTCTACGAGCAGTACTTC. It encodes CASSSLAGVVYEQYF.

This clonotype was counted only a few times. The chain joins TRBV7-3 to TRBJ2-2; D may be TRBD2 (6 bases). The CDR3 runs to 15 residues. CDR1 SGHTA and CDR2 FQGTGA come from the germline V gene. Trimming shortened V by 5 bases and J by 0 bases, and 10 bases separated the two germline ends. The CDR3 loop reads CASSPRGSNTGELFF. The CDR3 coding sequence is TGTGCCAGCAGCCCCCGGGGGTCGAACACCGGGGAGCTGTTTTTT.

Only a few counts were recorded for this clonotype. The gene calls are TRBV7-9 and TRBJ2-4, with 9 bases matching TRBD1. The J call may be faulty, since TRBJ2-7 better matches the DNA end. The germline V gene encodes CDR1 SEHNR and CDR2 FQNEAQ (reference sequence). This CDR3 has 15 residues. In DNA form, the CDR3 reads TGTGCCAGCAGCTCGGGACAGGGCAAGTTCTACGAGCAGTACTTC. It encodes CASSSGQGKFYEQYF.

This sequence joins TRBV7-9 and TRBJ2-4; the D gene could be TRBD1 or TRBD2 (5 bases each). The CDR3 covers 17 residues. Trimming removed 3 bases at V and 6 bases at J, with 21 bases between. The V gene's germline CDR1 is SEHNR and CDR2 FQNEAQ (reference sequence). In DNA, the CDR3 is TGTGCCAGCAGCTTCTACTCAGGGTCAGGAGGAAGAAACATTCAGTACTTC. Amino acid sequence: CASSFYSGSGGRNIQYF.

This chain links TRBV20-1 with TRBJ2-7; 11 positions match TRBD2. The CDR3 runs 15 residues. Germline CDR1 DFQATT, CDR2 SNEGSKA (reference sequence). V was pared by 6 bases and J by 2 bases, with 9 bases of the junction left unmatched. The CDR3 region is CSARGLAGGTYEQYF. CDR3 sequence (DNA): TGCAGTGCCAGGGGGCTAGCGGGAGGTACCTACGAGCAGTACTTC.

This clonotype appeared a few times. CDR3 in DNA: TGCGCCAGCAGCCCCCGAGGCCCCTCCTACGAGCAGTACTTC. It yields the protein CASSPRGPSYEQYF. The V gene is TRBV5-1, the J gene TRBJ2-7; no clear D. Germline V gene sequence: CDR1 SGHRS, CDR2 YFSETQ. Trimming cost V 4 bases and J 0 bases, with 11 bases left between them. The CDR3 length is 14 residues. Filled out from reference TRBV5-1 and TRBJ2-7, the complete variable domain reads KAGVTQTPRYLIKTRGQQVTLSCSPISGHRSVSWYQQTPGQGLQFLFEYFSETQRNKGNFPGRFSGRQFSNSRSEMNVSTLELGDSALYLCASSPRGPSYEQYFGPGTRLTVT.

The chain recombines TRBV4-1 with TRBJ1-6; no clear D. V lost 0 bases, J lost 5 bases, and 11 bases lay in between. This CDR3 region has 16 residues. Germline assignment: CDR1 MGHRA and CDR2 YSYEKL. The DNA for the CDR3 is TGCGCCAGCAGCCAAGAAGGCGGGCCGCATAATTCACCCCTCCACTTT. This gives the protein CASSQEGGPHNSPLHF.

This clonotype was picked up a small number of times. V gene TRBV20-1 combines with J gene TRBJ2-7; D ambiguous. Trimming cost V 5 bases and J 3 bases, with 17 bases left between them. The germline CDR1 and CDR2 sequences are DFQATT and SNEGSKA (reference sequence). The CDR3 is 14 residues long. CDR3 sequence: CSALRPSGIYEQYF. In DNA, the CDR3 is TGCAGTGCTTTAAGGCCAAGTGGGATCTACGAGCAGTACTTC.

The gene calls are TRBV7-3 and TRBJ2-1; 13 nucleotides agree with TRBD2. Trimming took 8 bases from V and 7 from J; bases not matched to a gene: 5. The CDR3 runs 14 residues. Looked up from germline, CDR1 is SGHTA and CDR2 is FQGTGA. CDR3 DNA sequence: TGTGCCAGCTCTAAGACTAGCGGGAGGAATGAGCAGTTCTTC. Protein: CASSKTSGRNEQFF. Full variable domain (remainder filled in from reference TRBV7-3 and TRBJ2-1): GAGVSQTPSNKVTEKGKYVELRCDPISGHTALYWYRQSLGQGPEFLIYFQGTGAADDSGLPNDRFFAVRPEGSVSTLKIQRTERGDSAVYLCASSKTSGRNEQFFGPGTRLTVL.

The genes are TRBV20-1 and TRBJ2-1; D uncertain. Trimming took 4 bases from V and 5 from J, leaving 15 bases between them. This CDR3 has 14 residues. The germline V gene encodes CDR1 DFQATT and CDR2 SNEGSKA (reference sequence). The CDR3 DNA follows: TGCAGTGCTATTCTTTCCCCCGGGCACAATGAGCAGTTCTTC. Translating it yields CSAILSPGHNEQFF.

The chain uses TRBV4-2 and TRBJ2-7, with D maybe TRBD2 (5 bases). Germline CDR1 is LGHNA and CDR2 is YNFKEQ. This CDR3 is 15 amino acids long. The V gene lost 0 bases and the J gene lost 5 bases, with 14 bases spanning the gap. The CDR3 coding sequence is TGTGCCAGCAGCCAAGAACTAGTGAGTGCCCACGAGCAGTACTTC. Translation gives CASSQELVSAHEQYF.

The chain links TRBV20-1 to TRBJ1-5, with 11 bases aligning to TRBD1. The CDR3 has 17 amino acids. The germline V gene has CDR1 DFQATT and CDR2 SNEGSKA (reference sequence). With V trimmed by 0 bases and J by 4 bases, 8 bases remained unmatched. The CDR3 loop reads CSARDPGTGGQNQPQHF. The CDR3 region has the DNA TGCAGTGCTAGAGACCCTGGGACAGGGGGACAGAATCAGCCCCAGCATTTT.

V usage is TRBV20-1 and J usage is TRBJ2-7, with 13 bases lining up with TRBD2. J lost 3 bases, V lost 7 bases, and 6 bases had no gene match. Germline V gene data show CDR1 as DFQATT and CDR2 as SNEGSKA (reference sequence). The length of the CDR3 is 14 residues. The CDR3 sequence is CSVTTSGRLYEQYF. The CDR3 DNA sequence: TGCAGTGTTACGACTAGCGGGAGGCTCTACGAGCAGTACTTC.

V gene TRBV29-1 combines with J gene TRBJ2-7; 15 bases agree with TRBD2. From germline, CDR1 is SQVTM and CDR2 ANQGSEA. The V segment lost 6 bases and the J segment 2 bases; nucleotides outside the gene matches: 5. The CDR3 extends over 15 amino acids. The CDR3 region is CSVAGTSGGTYEQYF. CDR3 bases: TGCAGCGTCGCCGGGACTAGCGGGGGGACCTACGAGCAGTACTTC.

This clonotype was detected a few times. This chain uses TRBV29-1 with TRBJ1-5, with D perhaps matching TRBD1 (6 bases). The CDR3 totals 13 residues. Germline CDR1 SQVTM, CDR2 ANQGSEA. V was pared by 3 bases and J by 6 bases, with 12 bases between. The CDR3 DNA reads TGCAGCGTTGAGAGGGACAAGGGTCAGCCCCAGCATTTT. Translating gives CSVERDKGQPQHF.

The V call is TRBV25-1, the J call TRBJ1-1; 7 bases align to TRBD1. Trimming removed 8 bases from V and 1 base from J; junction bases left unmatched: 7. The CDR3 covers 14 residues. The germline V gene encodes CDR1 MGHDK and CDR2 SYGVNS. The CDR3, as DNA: TGTGCCAGCTCCGGGGACAGCCGGAACACTGAAGCTTTCTTT. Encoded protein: CASSGDSRNTEAFF.

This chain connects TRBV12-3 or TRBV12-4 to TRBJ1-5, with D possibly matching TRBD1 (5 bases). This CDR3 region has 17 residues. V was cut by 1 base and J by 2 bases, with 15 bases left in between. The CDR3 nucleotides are TGTGCCAGCAGTTTAGAGGCCTCTATGGGGGGCAATCAGCCCCAGCATTTT. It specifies CASSLEASMGGNQPQHF.

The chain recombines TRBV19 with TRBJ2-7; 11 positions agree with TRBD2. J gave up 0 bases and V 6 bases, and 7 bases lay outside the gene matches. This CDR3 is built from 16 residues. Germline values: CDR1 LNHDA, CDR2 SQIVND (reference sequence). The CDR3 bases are TGTGCCAGTAGGGCTAGCGGGAGGCCAAGCTCCTACGAGCAGTACTTC. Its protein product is CASRASGRPSSYEQYF.

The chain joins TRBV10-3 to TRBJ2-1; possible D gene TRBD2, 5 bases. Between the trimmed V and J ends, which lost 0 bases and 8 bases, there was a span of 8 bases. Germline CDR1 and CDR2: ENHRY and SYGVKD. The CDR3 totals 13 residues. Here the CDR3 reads CAISESSGYEQFF. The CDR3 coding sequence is TGTGCCATCAGTGAGTCGTCGGGGTATGAGCAGTTCTTC.

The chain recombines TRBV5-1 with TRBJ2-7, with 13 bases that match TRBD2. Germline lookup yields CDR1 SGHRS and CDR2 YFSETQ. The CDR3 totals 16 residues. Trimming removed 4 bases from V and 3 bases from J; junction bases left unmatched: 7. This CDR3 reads CASSTTSGRAGYEQYF. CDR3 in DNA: TGCGCCAGCAGCACCACTAGCGGGAGGGCCGGCTACGAGCAGTACTTC.

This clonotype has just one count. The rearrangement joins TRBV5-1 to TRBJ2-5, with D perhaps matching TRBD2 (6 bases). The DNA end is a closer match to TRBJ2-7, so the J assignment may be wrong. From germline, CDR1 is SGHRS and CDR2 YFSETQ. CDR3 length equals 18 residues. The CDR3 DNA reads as TGCGCCAGCAGCTTGCAGGTAGGAATAGCGGTGAATTACTACGAGCAGTACTTC. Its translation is CASSLQVGIAVNYYEQYF.